What follows are 15 T cell receptor beta chains derived from one specimen sequenced in a study of T cell responses to AZD1222 COVID-19 vaccine. Some clones are missing from TCRdb's copy, which holds only in-frame ones; the method was immunoSEQ multiplex PCR. The data hold some 150,000 clones, with roughly 90% observed a single time. The sequencing here drew on peripheral blood, taken on day 0 of AZD1222 vaccination. These receptor sequences come from an adult in good health.

The genes are TRBV7-9 and TRBJ1-2; TRBD1 is a possible D gene (5 bases). This CDR3 is 13 amino acids long. The V and J ends lost 5 bases and 4 bases respectively, with 11 bases between them. Germline CDR1 is SEHNR and CDR2 is FQNEAQ (reference sequence). This chain's CDR3 is CASSPDSRYGYTF. The DNA of the CDR3 is TGTGCCAGCAGCCCCGACAGCCGCTATGGCTACACCTTC.

The chain links TRBV5-1 to TRBJ2-7, with D perhaps TRBD1 or TRBD2 (10 bases each). Trimming left V 6 bases short and J 5 bases short, with 30 bases between. CDR1 and CDR2 from the germline V gene are SGHRS and YFSETQ. The CDR3 covers 18 residues. CDR3 nucleotides: TGCGCCAGCACGGACAGGGGGTTTCCTAGCGGGAGTTTCCACGAGCAGTACTTC. Its protein is CASTDRGFPSGSFHEQYF.

The chain uses TRBV10-3 and TRBJ1-4; 7 bases are shared with TRBD1. This CDR3 is 15 amino acids long. Germline V gene lookup returns CDR1 ENHRY and CDR2 SYGVKD. Trimming cost V 7 bases and J 3 bases; bases outside gene matches: 8. Written as DNA, the CDR3 is TGTGCCATCAAGAGGGATGGGACAGCTAATGAAAAACTGTTTTTT. Translated, it gives CAIKRDGTANEKLFF.

The rearrangement links TRBV6-6 to TRBJ2-1; 12 bases align to TRBD1. The CDR3 runs 14 residues. Germline V gene sequence: CDR1 MNHNY, CDR2 SVGAGI (reference sequence). V shed 5 bases and J 10 bases; nucleotides not matched to a gene: 6. CDR3 in DNA: TGTGCCAGCAGTCCGGGACAGGGGGCCAGGGAGCAGTTCTTC. Translating gives CASSPGQGAREQFF.

This rearrangement joins TRBV12-3 or TRBV12-4 to TRBJ2-1; TRBD2 matches at 8 bases. Unmatched junction bases numbered 5, after V lost 5 bases and J lost 14 bases. The length of the CDR3 is 11 residues. The CDR3 DNA reads as TGTGCCAGCAGTCTGACTAGCGAGAAGTTCTTC. Residues: CASSLTSEKFF.

The chain uses TRBV3-1 (or the pseudogene TRBV3-2) and TRBJ2-7, with D tentatively TRBD1 (6 bases). Trimming pared 3 bases from V and 5 bases from J, leaving 14 bases between. This CDR3 has 14 amino acids. In germline, CDR1 is LGHDT, CDR2 YNNKEL (reference sequence). CDR3: CASSQDSEAHEQYF. The DNA for the CDR3 is TGTGCCAGCAGCCAGGACAGTGAGGCCCACGAGCAGTACTTC.

The CDR3 bases are TGTGCCAGCAGCCCGAGCGGGAGGGGCGAGACCCAGTACTTC. Translation gives CASSPSGRGETQYF. The V gene is TRBV7-2, the J gene TRBJ2-5; TRBD2 aligns across 10 bases. The CDR3 loop spans 14 amino acids. V gave up 5 bases and J gave up 5 bases; unmatched junction bases: 5. Per the germline V gene, CDR1 is SGHTA and CDR2 is FQGNSA.

V gene TRBV28 combines with J gene TRBJ1-3; D is unresolved. The CDR3 has 14 amino acids. With 6 bases removed from V and 0 bases from J, the gap between germline ends came to 9 bases. Per the germline V gene, CDR1 is MDHEN and CDR2 is SYDVKM. The DNA of the CDR3 is TGTGCCAGCAGCCGGGGAGACTCTGGAAACACCATATATTTT. Protein product: CASSRGDSGNTIYF.

V is TRBV12-3 or TRBV12-4 and J is TRBJ1-5; D unclear. This CDR3 is 13 amino acids long. Trimming took 5 bases from V and 3 from J, leaving 8 bases between them. The CDR3 coding sequence is TGTGCCAGCAGTAAGGGCACCAATCAGCCCCAGCATTTT. It encodes CASSKGTNQPQHF.

V and J are TRBV9 and TRBJ1-4; D may be TRBD1 (5 bases). In germline, CDR1 is SGDLS, CDR2 YYNGEE. The V end was cut by 4 bases, the J end by 7 bases, with 17 bases between. This CDR3 has 15 residues. For the CDR3, the DNA is TGTGCCAGCAGCCTCGACGGGGCACCGGGTGAAAAACTGTTTTTT. This encodes CASSLDGAPGEKLFF.

The chain couples TRBV7-9 to TRBJ1-1, with TRBD1 matching over 9 bases. Germline CDR1 reads SEHNR; CDR2 reads FQNEAQ (reference sequence). Unmatched junction bases numbered 7, after V lost 5 bases and J lost 6 bases. The CDR3 consists of 14 residues. The CDR3 loop reads CASSETGGKSEAFF. CDR3 bases: TGTGCCAGCAGCGAAACAGGGGGCAAGTCTGAAGCTTTCTTT.

The V call is TRBV28, the J call TRBJ2-7; 7 bases match TRBD1. The V segment lost 7 bases and the J segment 1 base; nucleotides outside the gene matches: 13. From germline, CDR1 is MDHEN and CDR2 SYDVKM. The CDR3 totals 16 residues. CDR3 protein: CASTTIEGAPSYEQYF. The CDR3 DNA is TGTGCCAGCACCACGATAGAGGGGGCCCCATCCTACGAGCAGTACTTC. Using reference TRBV28 and TRBJ2-7 for the parts outside the CDR3, the full variable domain is DVKVTQSSRYLVKRTGEKVFLECVQDMDHENMFWYRQDPGLGLRLIYFSYDVKMKEKGDIPEGYSVSREKKERFSLILESASTNQTSMYLCASTTIEGAPSYEQYFGPGTRLTVT.

The chain combines TRBV6-2 or TRBV6-3 with TRBJ2-6; no clear D. CDR1 and CDR2 from the germline V gene are MNHEY and SVGEGT. The ends were cut back, 2 bases at V and 1 base at J, with 21 bases in the middle. This CDR3 is built from 20 residues. CDR3 in amino acids: CASSYGQILFTPSGANVLTF. CDR3 bases: TGTGCCAGCAGTTACGGGCAGATACTATTTACGCCGTCTGGGGCCAACGTCCTGACTTTC.

V gene TRBV5-4 combines with J gene TRBJ2-5, with TRBD1 matching 11 bases. Germline-derived CDR1 and CDR2 are SGHNT and YYREEE (reference sequence). This CDR3 is 16 amino acids long. V gave up 1 base and J gave up 5 bases; unmatched junction bases: 7. This CDR3 is CASSLRTGGGGETQYF. The CDR3, as DNA: TGTGCCAGCAGCTTGCGGACAGGGGGCGGTGGGGAGACCCAGTACTTC.

The rearrangement links TRBV13 to TRBJ2-7; D gene uncertain. This CDR3 is built from 12 residues. Between the trimmed V and J ends, which lost 3 bases and 3 bases, there was a span of 6 bases. Germline V lookup: CDR1 PRHDT, CDR2 FYEKMQ (reference sequence). Written as DNA, the CDR3 is TGTGCCAGCAGCTTCCCCTTCTACGAGCAGTACTTC. Encoded protein: CASSFPFYEQYF.